Below are 16 T cell receptor beta chains sequenced from a single sample in a study of control samples from healthy donors and cancer patients. The protocol was immunoSEQ multiplex PCR, while the TCRdb copy is restricted to in-frame clones and leaves out a portion. Here the sample spans over 65,000 clones, around nine tenths being singletons. The sequenced material came from PBMCs. The receptors originated from a woman in her fifties or sixties with colorectal cancer.

This clone was seen a handful of times. V is TRBV5-1 and J is TRBJ1-5, with D possibly being TRBD1 (6 bases). The CDR3 loop spans 14 amino acids. Per the germline V gene, CDR1 is SGHRS and CDR2 is YFSETQ. The V and J ends lost 0 bases and 3 bases respectively, with 7 bases between them. CDR3 nucleotide sequence: TGCGCCAGCAGCTTGGGGGACACCAATCAGCCCCAGCATTTT. As protein: CASSLGDTNQPQHF.

The V gene is TRBV9, the J gene TRBJ2-1; the match to TRBD1 covers 7 bases. V gave up 4 bases and J gave up 6 bases; unmatched junction bases: 7. The CDR3 is made up of 14 amino acids. Germline lookup yields CDR1 SGDLS and CDR2 YYNGEE. CDR3 protein: CASSQRTGINEQFF. CDR3 sequence (DNA): TGTGCCAGCAGCCAACGGACAGGAATCAATGAGCAGTTCTTC.

The rearrangement joins TRBV30 to TRBJ1-1; tentative D call: TRBD1 (5 bases). The germline V gene has CDR1 GTSNPN and CDR2 SVGIG (reference sequence). V lost 4 bases, J lost 2 bases, and 17 bases lay in between. The CDR3 runs 15 residues. The CDR3 DNA reads as TGTGCCTGGACAAAGGCAGGGACTTTTAACACTGAAGCTTTCTTT. This sequence encodes CAWTKAGTFNTEAFF.

The V gene is TRBV18, the J gene TRBJ1-5; perhaps TRBD1 as D (5 bases). The ends were cut back, 10 bases at V and 5 bases at J, with 12 bases in the middle. Germline lookup yields CDR1 KGHSH and CDR2 LQKENI. The CDR3 contains 12 residues. In nucleotides, the CDR3 is TGTGCCACCTCCGCGGGGGATCAGCCCCAGCATTTT. It encodes CATSAGDQPQHF.

The CDR3 DNA is TGTGCCAGCAGTTTCGACAGGGAGGGGACTGAAGCTTTCTTT. Translated, it gives CASSFDREGTEAFF. This chain uses TRBV6-2 or TRBV6-3 with TRBJ1-1; 7 bases are shared with TRBD1. The J segment lost 5 bases and the V segment lost 4 bases, leaving 7 bases of the junction unmatched. This CDR3 has 14 residues. Germline CDR1 reads MNHEY; CDR2 reads SVGEGT.

The V gene is TRBV24-1, the J gene TRBJ1-5, with a tentative D call TRBD1 (5 bases). The CDR3 spans 15 residues. V lost 7 bases and J 2 bases, leaving 14 bases between the germline ends. Germline values: CDR1 KGHDR, CDR2 SFDVKD. The CDR3 spells CATSGRGVGNQPQHF. Here the CDR3 DNA reads TGTGCCACCAGCGGCCGGGGGGTTGGCAATCAGCCCCAGCATTTT.

CDR3 nucleotide sequence: TGTGCCAGTAGTATAGGGGTGAACACTGAAGCTTTCTTT. Protein product: CASSIGVNTEAFF. The chain employs TRBV19 and TRBJ1-1; no firm D call. V gave up 1 base and J gave up 0 bases, with 3 bases separating them. The germline V gene encodes CDR1 LNHDA and CDR2 SQIVND (reference sequence). The CDR3 loop spans 13 amino acids.

The J gene is TRBJ2-5, the V gene TRBV19; TRBD1 matches at 11 bases. Trimming cost V 4 bases and J 2 bases; bases outside gene matches: 3. The germline CDR1 and CDR2 sequences are LNHDA and SQIVND (reference sequence). The CDR3 runs 15 residues. CDR3 DNA: TGTGCCAGTAGTACCGGGACAGGGGGGCAAGAGACCCAGTACTTC. As protein: CASSTGTGGQETQYF.

The V gene is TRBV5-1, the J gene TRBJ1-2, with 11 bases that match TRBD1. Trimming took 4 bases from V and 4 from J; bases not matched to a gene: 6. CDR3 length: 15 residues. Germline CDR1 and CDR2: SGHRS and YFSETQ. The CDR3 here is CASSMDRGPVYGYTF. CDR3 coding DNA: TGCGCCAGCAGCATGGACAGGGGGCCTGTCTATGGCTACACCTTC.

Here the CDR3 DNA reads TGTGCCAGCAGTGAAGCCCCGCGGGCCTATAATTCACCCCTCCACTTT. This encodes CASSEAPRAYNSPLHF. This rearrangement joins TRBV6-1 to TRBJ1-6; no clear D gene. CDR1 MNHNS and CDR2 SASEGT come from the germline V gene. V lost 0 bases, J lost 2 bases, and 8 bases lay in between. CDR3 length: 16 amino acids.

This chain links TRBV3-1 (or the pseudogene TRBV3-2) with TRBJ1-1; D is unclear. Germline-derived CDR1 and CDR2 are LGHDT and YNNKEL (reference sequence). This CDR3 is built from 12 residues. The V end lost 1 base, the J end lost 7 bases, and 7 bases lay between the germline ends. CDR3 in DNA: TGTGCCAGCAGCCAAGGAGGAGTTGAAGCTTTCTTT. The encoded protein is CASSQGGVEAFF.

The sample holds a few counts of this clone. The V gene is TRBV10-3, the J gene TRBJ2-3; 11 nucleotides agree with TRBD2. From germline, CDR1 is ENHRY and CDR2 SYGVKD. The CDR3 loop spans 19 amino acids. Unmatched junction bases numbered 9, after V lost 0 bases and J lost 1 base. The CDR3 loop reads CAISESTSGDLRRTDTQYF. The CDR3 bases are TGTGCCATCAGTGAGTCGACTAGCGGGGACCTGAGACGCACAGATACGCAGTATTTT.

CDR3 sequence reads: CAWSFSTGGRYSPLHF. The CDR3, as DNA: TGTGCCTGGAGTTTCTCTACAGGGGGACGGTACTCACCCCTCCACTTT. The gene calls are TRBV30 and TRBJ1-6, with 8 bases fitting TRBD1. This CDR3 region has 16 residues. Per the germline V gene, CDR1 is GTSNPN and CDR2 is SVGIG (reference sequence). Trimming at V came to 2 bases and at J to 10 bases, leaving 13 bases not matched to a gene.

The genes are TRBV18 and TRBJ2-1, with 10 bases identical to TRBD1. This CDR3 is built from 15 residues. Germline V gene sequence: CDR1 KGHSH, CDR2 LQKENI. V shed 3 bases, J shed 4 bases, and the junction held 3 bases outside the gene matches. CDR3 amino acids: CASSPGQGMYNEQFF. As DNA, the CDR3 is TGTGCCAGCTCACCGGGACAGGGGATGTACAATGAGCAGTTCTTC.

The count of this clone is one. This chain links TRBV6-5 with TRBJ1-2; 12 positions agree with TRBD1. Looked up from germline, CDR1 is MNHEY and CDR2 is SVGAGI. The CDR3 sequence is 12 residues long. The V gene end was trimmed by 7 bases and the J gene end by 8 bases; junction bases not matched to a gene: 2. The CDR3 DNA sequence: TGTGCCAGCATCGGGACAGGGGGCGGCTACACCTTC. Its translation is CASIGTGGGYTF.

The sample holds a few counts of this clone. The rearrangement uses TRBV12-5 and TRBJ1-2, with D uncertain. V lost 0 bases and J lost 3, with 14 bases in between. The CDR3 length is 16 residues. Germline CDR1 reads LGHNT; CDR2 reads FRNRAP. In DNA, the CDR3 is TGTGCTAGTGGTTTGGTACCTGACACCCCAGACTATGGCTACACCTTC. This codes for CASGLVPDTPDYGYTF.